This TCR beta chain was sequenced during a study of blood T cell repertoires in COVID-19. Study background: The analysed material was cDNA or gDNA that came from T cells, B-cell-depleted T cells, or PBMCs.

Trimming stripped 1 base from V and 0 bases from J, with 6 bases between. This CDR3 region has 14 residues. CDR1 and CDR2 from the germline V gene are WSHSY and SAAADI. Sequencing used immunoSEQ multiplex PCR; TCRdb keeps in-frame clones, though not all of them. This sample carries tens of thousands of clones, 85% of them seen once, and the ten largest clones take around 38%. The sequence was collected from a man older than 75 with acute or convalescent COVID-19. The chain employs TRBV10-2 and TRBJ1-1, with D unclear. Sequencing used peripheral blood. CDR3 in amino acids: CASSEWPMNTEAFF. The DNA for the CDR3 is TGCGCCAGCAGTGAGTGGCCGATGAACACTGAAGCTTTCTTT.